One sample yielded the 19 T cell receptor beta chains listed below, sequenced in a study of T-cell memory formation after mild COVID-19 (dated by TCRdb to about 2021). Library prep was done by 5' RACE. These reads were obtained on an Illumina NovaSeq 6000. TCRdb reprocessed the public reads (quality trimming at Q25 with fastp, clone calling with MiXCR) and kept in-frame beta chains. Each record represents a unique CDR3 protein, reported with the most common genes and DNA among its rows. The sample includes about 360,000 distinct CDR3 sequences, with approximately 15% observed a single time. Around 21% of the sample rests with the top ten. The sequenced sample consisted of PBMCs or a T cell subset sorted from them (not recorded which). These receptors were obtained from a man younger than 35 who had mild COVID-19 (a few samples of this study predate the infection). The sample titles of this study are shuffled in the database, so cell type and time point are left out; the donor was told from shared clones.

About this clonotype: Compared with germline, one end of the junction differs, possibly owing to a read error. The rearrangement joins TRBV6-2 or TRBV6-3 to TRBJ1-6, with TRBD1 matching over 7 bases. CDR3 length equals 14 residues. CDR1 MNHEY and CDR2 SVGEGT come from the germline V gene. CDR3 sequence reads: CASKPGQYKSPLHF. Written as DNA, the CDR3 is TGTGCCAGCAAACCGGGACAGTATAAGTCACCCCTCCACTTT.

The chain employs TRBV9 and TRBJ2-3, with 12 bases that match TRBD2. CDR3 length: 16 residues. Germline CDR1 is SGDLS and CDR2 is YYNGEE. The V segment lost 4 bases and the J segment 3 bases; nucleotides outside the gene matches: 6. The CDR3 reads CASSPQTSGGTDTQYF. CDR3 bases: TGTGCCAGCAGCCCGCAGACTAGCGGGGGAACAGATACGCAGTATTTT.

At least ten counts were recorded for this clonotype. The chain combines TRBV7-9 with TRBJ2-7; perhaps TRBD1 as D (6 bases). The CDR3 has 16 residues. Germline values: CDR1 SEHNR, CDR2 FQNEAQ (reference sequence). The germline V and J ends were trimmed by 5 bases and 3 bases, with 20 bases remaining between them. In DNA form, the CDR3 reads TGTGCCAGCAGCCTATCACCGGGACAAAGAATCTACGAGCAGTACTTC. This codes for CASSLSPGQRIYEQYF.

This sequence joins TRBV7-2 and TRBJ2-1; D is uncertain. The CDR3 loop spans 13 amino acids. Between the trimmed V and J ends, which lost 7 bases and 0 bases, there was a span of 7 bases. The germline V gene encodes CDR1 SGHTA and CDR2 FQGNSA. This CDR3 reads CASTDHSYNEQFF. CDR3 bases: TGTGCCAGCACTGATCACTCCTACAATGAGCAGTTCTTC. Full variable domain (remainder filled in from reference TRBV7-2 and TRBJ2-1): GAGVSQSPSNKVTEKGKDVELRCDPISGHTALYWYRQSLGQGLEFLIYFQGNSAPDKSGLPSDRFSAERTGGSVSTLTIQRTQQEDSAVYLCASTDHSYNEQFFGPGTRLTVL.

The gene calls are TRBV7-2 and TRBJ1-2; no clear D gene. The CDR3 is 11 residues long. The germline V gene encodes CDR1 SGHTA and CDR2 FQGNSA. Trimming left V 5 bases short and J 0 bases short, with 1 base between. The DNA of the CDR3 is TGTGCCAGCAGCGCTAACTATGGCTACACCTTC. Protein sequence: CASSANYGYTF.

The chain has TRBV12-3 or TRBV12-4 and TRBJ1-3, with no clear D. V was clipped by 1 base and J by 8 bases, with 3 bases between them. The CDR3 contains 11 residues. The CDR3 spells CASSLVDTIYF. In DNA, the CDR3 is TGTGCCAGCAGTTTAGTGGACACCATATATTTT.

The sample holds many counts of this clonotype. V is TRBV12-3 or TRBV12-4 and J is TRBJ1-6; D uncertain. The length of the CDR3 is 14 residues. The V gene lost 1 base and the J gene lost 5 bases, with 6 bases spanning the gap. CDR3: CASSLGAHNSPLHF. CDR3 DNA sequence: TGTGCCAGCAGTTTAGGGGCCCATAATTCACCCCTCCACTTT.

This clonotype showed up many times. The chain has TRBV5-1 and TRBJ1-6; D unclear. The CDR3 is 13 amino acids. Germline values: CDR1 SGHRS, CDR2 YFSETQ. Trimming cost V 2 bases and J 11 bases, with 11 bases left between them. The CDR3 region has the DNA TGCGCCAGCAGCTTCACCCCGGAGGCACCCCTCCACTTT. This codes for CASSFTPEAPLHF.

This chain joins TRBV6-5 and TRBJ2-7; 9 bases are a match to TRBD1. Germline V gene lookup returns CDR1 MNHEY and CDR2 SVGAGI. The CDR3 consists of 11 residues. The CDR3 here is CAAGQGYEQYF. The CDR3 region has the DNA TGTGCGGCGGGACAGGGTTACGAGCAGTACTTC.

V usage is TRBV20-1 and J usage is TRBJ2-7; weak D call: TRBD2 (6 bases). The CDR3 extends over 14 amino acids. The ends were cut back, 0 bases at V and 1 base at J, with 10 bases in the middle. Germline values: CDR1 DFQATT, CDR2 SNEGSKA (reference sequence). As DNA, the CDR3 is TGCAGTGCTAGAGAGGACGGGGGATCCTACGAGCAGTACTTC. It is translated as CSAREDGGSYEQYF.

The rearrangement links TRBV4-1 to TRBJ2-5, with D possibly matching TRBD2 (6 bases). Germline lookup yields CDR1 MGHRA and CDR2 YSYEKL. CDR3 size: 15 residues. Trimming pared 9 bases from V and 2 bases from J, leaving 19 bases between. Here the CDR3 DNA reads TGCGCCAGGACCAGCCTGCGGGACGGGCAAGAGACCCAGTACTTC. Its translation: CARTSLRDGQETQYF.

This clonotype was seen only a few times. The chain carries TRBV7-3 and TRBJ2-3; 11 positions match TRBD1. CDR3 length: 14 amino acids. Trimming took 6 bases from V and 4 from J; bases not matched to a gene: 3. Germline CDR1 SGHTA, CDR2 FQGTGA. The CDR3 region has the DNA TGTGCCAGCAGAGAGGGACAGGGGGCAGATACGCAGTATTTT. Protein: CASREGQGADTQYF.

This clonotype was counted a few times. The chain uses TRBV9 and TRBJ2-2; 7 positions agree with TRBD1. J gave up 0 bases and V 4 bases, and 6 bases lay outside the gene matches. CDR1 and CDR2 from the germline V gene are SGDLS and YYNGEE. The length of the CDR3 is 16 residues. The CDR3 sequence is CASSSRDSPNTGELFF. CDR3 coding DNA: TGTGCCAGCAGCTCTAGGGACAGCCCGAACACCGGGGAGCTGTTTTTT.

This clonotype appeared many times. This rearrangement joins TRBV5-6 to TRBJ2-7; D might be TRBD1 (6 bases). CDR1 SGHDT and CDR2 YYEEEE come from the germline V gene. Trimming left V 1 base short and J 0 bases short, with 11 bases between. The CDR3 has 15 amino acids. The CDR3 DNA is TGTGCCAGCAGCTTGACAGGGAAGGCCTCCTACGAGCAGTACTTC. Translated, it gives CASSLTGKASYEQYF.

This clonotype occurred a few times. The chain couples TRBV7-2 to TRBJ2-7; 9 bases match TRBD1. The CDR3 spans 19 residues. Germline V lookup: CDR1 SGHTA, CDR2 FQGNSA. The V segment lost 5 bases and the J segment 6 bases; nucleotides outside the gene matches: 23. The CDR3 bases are TGTGCCAGCAGCCCCACATACAGGGGGCTCTCGCGAAACCGCCCCGAGCAGTACTTC. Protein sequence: CASSPTYRGLSRNRPEQYF.

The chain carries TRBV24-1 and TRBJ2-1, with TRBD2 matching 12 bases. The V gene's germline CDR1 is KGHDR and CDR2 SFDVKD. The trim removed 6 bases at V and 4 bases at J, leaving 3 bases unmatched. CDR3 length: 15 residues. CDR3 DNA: TGTGCCACCAGTTCTGGACTAGCGGGGTACAATGAGCAGTTCTTC. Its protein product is CATSSGLAGYNEQFF.

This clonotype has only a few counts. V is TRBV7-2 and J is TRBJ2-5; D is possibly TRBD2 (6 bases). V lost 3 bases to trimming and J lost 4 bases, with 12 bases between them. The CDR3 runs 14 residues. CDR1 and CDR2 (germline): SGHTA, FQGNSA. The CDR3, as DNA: TGTGCCAGCAGCTTGGGAGGTTTGGGAGAGACCCAGTACTTC. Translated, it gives CASSLGGLGETQYF.

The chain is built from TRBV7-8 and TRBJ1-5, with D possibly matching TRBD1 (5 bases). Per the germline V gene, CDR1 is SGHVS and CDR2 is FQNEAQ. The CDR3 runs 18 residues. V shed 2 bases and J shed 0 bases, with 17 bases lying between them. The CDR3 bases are TGTGCCAGCAGCTTATTCGGTGGGACCACTTATAGCAATCAGCCCCAGCATTTT. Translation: CASSLFGGTTYSNQPQHF.

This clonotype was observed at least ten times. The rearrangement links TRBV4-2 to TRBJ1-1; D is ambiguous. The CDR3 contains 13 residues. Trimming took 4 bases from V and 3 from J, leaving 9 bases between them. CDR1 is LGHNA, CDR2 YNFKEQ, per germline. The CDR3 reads CASSLDRDTEAFF. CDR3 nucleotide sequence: TGTGCCAGCAGCCTCGACCGGGACACTGAAGCTTTCTTT.